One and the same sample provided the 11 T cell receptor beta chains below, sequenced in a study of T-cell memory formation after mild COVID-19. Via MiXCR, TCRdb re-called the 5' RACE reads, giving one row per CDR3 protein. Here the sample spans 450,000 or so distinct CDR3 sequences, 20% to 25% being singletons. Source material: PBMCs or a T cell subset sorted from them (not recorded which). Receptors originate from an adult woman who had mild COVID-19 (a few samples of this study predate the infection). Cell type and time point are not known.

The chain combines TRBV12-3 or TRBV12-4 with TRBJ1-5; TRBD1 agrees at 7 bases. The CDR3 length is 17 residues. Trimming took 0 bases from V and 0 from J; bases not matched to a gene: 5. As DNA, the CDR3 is TGTGCCAGCAGTTTAGCGACAGGGAGATATAGCAATCAGCCCCAGCATTTT. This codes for CASSLATGRYSNQPQHF.

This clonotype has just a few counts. CDR3 DNA: TGTGCCAGCAGCCACCCGTCTTTTGAGGAGATTTACAATGAGCAGTTCTTC. Amino acid sequence: CASSHPSFEEIYNEQFF. The chain uses TRBV7-6 and TRBJ2-1; D call uncertain. Germline CDR1 and CDR2: SGHVS and FNYEAQ. The ends were cut back, 5 bases at V and 4 bases at J, with 21 bases in the middle. The CDR3 contains 17 residues.

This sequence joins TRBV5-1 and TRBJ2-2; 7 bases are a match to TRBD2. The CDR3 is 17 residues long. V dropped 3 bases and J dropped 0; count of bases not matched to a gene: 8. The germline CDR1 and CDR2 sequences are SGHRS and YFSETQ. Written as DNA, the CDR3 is TGCGCCAGCAGCTGGGGGGGTAGCGGAGCGAACACCGGGGAGCTGTTTTTT. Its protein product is CASSWGGSGANTGELFF.

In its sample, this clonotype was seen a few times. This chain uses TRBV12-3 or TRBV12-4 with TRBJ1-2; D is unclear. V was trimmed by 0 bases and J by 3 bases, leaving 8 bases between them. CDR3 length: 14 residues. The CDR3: CASSLALGHYGYTF. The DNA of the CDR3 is TGTGCCAGCAGTTTAGCGCTCGGTCACTATGGCTACACCTTC.

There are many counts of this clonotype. Written as DNA, the CDR3 is TGTGCCAGCAGCCTCGGACTAGCGGGAGGAAGGAATGAGCAGTTCTTC. Translation gives CASSLGLAGGRNEQFF. The chain recombines TRBV7-9 with TRBJ2-1; 14 bases are a match to TRBD2. Per germline, CDR1 SEHNR and CDR2 FQNEAQ (reference sequence). The CDR3 is made up of 16 amino acids. With 5 bases clipped from V and 7 bases from J, the junction kept 7 bases outside the gene matches.

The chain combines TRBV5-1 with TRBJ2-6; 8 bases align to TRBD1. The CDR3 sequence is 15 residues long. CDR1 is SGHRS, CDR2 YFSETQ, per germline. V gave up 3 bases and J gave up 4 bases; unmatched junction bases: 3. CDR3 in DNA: TGCGCCAGCAGCTCCAGGGGGCCAGGGGCCAACGTCCTGACTTTC. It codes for CASSSRGPGANVLTF.

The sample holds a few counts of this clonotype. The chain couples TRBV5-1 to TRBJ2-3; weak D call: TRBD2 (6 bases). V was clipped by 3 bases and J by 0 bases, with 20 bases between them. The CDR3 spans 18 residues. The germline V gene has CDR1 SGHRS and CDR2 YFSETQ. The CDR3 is CASSSGLSLRPSTDTQYF. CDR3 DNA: TGCGCCAGCAGCTCGGGACTCTCTCTACGTCCGAGCACAGATACGCAGTATTTT. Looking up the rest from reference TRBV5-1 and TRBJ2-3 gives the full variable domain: KAGVTQTPRYLIKTRGQQVTLSCSPISGHRSVSWYQQTPGQGLQFLFEYFSETQRNKGNFPGRFSGRQFSNSRSEMNVSTLELGDSALYLCASSSGLSLRPSTDTQYFGPGTRLTVL.

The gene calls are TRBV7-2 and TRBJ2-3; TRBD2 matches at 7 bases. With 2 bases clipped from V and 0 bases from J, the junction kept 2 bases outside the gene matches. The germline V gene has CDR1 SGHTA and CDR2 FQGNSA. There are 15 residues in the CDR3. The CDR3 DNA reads TGTGCCAGCAGCTTACCTAGCGGTAGCACAGATACGCAGTATTTT. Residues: CASSLPSGSTDTQYF. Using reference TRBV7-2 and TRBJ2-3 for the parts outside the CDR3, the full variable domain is GAGVSQSPSNKVTEKGKDVELRCDPISGHTALYWYRQSLGQGLEFLIYFQGNSAPDKSGLPSDRFSAERTGGSVSTLTIQRTQQEDSAVYLCASSLPSGSTDTQYFGPGTRLTVL.

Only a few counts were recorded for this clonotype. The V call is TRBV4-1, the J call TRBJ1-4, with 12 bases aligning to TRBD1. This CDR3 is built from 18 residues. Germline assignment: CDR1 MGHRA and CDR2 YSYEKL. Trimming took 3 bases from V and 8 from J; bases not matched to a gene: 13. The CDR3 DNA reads TGCGCCAGCAGCCATCCCGGGGGACAGGGGGCGCGGCGGGAAAAACTGTTTTTT. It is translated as CASSHPGGQGARREKLFF.

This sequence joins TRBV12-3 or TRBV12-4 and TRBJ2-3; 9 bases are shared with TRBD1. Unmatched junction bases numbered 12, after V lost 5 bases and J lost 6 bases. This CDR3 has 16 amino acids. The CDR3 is CASSPFLGQGPDTQYF. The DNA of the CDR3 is TGTGCCAGCAGTCCCTTCTTGGGACAGGGCCCTGATACGCAGTATTTT.

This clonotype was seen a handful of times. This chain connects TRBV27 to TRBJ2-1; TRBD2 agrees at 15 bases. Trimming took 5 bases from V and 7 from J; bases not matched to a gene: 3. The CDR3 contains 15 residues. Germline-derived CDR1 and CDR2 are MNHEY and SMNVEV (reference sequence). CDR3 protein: CASSHGTSGGNEQFF. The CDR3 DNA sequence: TGTGCCAGCAGTCACGGGACTAGCGGGGGGAATGAGCAGTTCTTC.